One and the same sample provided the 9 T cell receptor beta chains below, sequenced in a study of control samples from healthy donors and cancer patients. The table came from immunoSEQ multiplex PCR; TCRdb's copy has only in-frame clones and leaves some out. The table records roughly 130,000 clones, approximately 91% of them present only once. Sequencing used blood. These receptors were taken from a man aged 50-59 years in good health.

CDR3 nucleotide sequence: TGTGCCAGCAGCGTGTCGCCGGAGAGAGGCTACACCTTC. Translation gives CASSVSPERGYTF. The rearrangement joins TRBV9 to TRBJ1-2, with D unclear. V lost 2 bases and J lost 8, with 13 bases in between. The CDR3 is made up of 13 amino acids. Germline loops: CDR1 SGDLS, CDR2 YYNGEE. Drawing the rest from reference TRBV9 and TRBJ1-2, the complete variable domain is DSGVTQTPKHLITATGQRVTLRCSPRSGDLSVYWYQQSLDQGLQFLIQYYNGEERAKGNILERFSAQQFPDLHSELNLSSLELGDSALYFCASSVSPERGYTFGSGTRLTVV.

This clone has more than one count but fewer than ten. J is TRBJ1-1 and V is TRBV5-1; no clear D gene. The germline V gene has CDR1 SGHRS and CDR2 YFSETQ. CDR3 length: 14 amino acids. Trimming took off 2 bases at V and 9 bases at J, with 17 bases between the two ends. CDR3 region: CASSFGDAERQAFF. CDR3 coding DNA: TGCGCCAGCAGCTTTGGGGATGCGGAAAGGCAAGCTTTCTTT.

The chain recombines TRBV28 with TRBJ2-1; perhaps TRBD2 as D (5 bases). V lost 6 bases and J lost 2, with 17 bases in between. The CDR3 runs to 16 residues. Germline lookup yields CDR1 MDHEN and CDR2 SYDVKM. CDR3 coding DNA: TGTGCCAGCAGCCCTTCGGACTTGCTTACCTACAATGAGCAGTTCTTC. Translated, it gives CASSPSDLLTYNEQFF. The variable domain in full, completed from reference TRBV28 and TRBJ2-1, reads DVKVTQSSRYLVKRTGEKVFLECVQDMDHENMFWYRQDPGLGLRLIYFSYDVKMKEKGDIPEGYSVSREKKERFSLILESASTNQTSMYLCASSPSDLLTYNEQFFGPGTRLTVL.

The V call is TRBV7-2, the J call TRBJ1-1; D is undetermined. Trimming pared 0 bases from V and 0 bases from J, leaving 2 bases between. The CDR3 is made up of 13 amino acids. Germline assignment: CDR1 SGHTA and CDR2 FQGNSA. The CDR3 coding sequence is TGTGCCAGCAGCTTAGCTATGAACACTGAAGCTTTCTTT. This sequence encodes CASSLAMNTEAFF.

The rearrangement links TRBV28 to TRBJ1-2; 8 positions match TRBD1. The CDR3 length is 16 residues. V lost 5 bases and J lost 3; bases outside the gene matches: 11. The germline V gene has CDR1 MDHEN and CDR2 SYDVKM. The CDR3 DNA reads TGTGCCAGCAGTACACCCTCAGGGGGCCGCTACTATGGCTACACCTTC. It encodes CASSTPSGGRYYGYTF.

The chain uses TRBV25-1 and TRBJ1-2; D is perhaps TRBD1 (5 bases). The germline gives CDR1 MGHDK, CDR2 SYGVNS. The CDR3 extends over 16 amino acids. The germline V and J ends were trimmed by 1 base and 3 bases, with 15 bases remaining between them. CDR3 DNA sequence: TGTGCCAGCAGTGAATGGGAGGCAGGGTGGGACTATGGCTACACCTTC. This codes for CASSEWEAGWDYGYTF.

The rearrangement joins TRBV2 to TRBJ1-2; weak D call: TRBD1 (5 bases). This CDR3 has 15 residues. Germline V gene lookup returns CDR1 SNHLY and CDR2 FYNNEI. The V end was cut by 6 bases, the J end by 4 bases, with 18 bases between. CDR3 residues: CASRADSGRAYGYTF. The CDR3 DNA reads TGTGCCAGCAGGGCCGACAGCGGCAGGGCCTATGGCTACACCTTC. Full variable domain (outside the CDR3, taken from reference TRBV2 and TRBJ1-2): EPEVTQTPSHQVTQMGQEVILRCVPISNHLYFYWYRQILGQKVEFLVSFYNNEISEKSEIFDDQFSVERPDGSNFTLKIRSTKLEDSAMYFCASRADSGRAYGYTFGSGTRLTVV.

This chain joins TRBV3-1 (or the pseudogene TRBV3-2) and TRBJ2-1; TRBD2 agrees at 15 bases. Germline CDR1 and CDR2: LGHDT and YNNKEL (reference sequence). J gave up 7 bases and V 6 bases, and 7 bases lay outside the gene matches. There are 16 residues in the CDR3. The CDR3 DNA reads TGTGCCAGCAGTAACATAGGACTAGCGGGGGGGAATGAGCAGTTCTTC. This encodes CASSNIGLAGGNEQFF.

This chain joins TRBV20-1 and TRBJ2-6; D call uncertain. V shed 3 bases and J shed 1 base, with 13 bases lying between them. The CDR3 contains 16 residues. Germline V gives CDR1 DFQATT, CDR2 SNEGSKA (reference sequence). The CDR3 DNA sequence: TGCAGTGCTAGTACGCAGGAGAGGTCTGGGGCCAACGTCCTGACTTTC. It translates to CSASTQERSGANVLTF.